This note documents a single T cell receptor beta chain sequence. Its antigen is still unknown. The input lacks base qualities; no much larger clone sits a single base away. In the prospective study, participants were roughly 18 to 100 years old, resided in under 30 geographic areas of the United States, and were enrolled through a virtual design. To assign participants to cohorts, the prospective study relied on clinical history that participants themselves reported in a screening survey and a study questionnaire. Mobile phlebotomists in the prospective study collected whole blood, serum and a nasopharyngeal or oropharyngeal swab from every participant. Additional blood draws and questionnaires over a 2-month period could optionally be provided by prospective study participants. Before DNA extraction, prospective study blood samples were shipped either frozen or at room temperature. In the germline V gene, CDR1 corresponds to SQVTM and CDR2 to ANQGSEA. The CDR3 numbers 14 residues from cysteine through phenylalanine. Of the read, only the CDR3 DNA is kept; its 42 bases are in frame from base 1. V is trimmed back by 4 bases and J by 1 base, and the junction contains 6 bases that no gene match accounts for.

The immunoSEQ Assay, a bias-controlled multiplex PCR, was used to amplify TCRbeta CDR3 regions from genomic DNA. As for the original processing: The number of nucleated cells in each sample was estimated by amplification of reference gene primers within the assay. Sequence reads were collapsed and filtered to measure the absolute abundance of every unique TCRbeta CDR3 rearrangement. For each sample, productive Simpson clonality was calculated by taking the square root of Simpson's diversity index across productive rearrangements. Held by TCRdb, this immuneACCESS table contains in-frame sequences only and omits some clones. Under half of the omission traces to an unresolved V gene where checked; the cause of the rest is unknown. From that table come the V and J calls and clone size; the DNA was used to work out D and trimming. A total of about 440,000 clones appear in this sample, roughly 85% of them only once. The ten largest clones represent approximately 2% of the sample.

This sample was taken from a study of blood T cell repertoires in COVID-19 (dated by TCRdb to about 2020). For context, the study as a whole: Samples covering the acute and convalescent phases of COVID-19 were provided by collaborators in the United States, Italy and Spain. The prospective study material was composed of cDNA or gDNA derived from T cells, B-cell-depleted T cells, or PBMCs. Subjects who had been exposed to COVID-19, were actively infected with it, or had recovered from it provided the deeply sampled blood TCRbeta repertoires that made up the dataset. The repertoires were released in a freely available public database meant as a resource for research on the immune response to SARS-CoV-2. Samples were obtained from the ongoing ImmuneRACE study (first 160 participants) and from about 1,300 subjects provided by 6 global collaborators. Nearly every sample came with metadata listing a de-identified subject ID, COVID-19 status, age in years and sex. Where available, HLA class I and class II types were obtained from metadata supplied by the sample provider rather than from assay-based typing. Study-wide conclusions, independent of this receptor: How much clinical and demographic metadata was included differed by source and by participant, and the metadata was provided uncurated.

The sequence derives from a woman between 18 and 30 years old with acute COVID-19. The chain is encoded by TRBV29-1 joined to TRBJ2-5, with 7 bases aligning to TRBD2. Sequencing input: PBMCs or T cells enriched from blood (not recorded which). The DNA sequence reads TGCAGCGTTGGAGGCGGGAGACGCCAAGAGACCCAGTACTTC. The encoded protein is CSVGGGRRQETQYF. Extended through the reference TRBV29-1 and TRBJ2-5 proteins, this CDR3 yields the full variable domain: SAVISQKPSRDICQRGTSLTIQCQVDSQVTMMFWYRQQPGQSLTLIATANQGSEATYESGFVIDKFPISRPNLTFSTLTVSNMSPEDSSIYLCSVGGGRRQETQYFGPGTRLLVL.